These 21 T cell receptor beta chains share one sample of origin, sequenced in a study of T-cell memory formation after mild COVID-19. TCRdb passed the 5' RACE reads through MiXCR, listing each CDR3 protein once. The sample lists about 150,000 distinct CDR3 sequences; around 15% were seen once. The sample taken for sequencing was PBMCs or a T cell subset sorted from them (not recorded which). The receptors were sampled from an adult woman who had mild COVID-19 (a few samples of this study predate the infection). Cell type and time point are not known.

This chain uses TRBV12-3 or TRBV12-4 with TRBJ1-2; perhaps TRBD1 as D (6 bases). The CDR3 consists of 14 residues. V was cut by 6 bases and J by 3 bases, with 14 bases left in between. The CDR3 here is CASRETGKDYGYTF. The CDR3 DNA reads TGTGCCAGCAGGGAAACAGGGAAGGACTATGGCTACACCTTC.

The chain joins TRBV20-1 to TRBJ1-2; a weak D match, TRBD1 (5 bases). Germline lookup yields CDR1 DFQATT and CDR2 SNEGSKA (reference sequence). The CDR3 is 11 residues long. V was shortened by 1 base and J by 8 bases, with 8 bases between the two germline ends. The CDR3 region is CSARVGDGYTF. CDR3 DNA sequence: TGCAGTGCTAGAGTTGGGGACGGCTACACCTTC.

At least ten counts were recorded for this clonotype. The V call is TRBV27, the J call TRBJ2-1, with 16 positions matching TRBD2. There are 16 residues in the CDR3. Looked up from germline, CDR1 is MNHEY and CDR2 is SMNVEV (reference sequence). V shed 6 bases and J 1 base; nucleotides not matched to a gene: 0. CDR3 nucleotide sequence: TGTGCCAGCAGGGGACTAGCGGGAGGGTCCTACAATGAGCAGTTCTTC. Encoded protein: CASRGLAGGSYNEQFF.

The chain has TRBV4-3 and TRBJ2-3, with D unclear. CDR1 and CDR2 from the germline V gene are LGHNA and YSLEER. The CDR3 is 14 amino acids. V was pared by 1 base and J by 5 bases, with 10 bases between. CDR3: CASSQVLSEDTQYF. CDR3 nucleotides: TGCGCCAGCAGCCAAGTCCTGTCTGAAGATACGCAGTATTTT.

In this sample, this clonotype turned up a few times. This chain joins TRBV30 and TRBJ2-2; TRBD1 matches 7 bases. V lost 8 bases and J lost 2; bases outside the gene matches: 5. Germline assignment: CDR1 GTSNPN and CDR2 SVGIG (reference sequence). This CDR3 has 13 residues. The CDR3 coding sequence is TGTGCCATAGACAGGGCCAACACCGGGGAGCTGTTTTTT. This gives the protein CAIDRANTGELFF. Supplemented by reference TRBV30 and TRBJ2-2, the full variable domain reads SQTIHQWPATLVQPVGSPLSLECTVEGTSNPNLYWYRQAAGRGLQLLFYSVGIGQISSEVPQNLSASRPQDRQFILSSKKLLLSDSGFYLCAIDRANTGELFFGEGSRLTVL.

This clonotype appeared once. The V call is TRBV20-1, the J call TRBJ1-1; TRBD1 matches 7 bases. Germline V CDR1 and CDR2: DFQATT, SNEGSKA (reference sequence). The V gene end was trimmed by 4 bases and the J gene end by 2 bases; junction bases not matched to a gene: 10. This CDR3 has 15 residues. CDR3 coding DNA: TGCAGTGCTAACCGGGACAGTGTTTCAAACACTGAAGCTTTCTTT. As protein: CSANRDSVSNTEAFF.

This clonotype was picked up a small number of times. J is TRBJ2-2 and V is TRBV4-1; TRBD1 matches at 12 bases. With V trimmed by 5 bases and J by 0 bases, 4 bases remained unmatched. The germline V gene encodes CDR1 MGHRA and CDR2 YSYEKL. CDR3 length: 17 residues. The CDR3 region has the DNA TGCGCCAGCAGCACCCGGGACAGGGGGCCGAACACCGGGGAGCTGTTTTTT. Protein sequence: CASSTRDRGPNTGELFF.

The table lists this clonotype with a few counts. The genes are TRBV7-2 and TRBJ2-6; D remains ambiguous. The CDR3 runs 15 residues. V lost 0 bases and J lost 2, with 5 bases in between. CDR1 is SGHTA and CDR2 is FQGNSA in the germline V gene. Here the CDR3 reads CASSLAGPGANVLTF. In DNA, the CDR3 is TGTGCCAGCAGCTTAGCCGGGCCTGGGGCCAACGTCCTGACTTTC.

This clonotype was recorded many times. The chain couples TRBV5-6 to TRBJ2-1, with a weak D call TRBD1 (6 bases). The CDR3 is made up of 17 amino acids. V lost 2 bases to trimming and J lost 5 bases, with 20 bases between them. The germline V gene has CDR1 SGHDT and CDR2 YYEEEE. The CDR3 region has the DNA TGTGCCAGCAGCTTTAGGGGGAAGGGCTCCCTACACAATGAGCAGTTCTTC. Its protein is CASSFRGKGSLHNEQFF.

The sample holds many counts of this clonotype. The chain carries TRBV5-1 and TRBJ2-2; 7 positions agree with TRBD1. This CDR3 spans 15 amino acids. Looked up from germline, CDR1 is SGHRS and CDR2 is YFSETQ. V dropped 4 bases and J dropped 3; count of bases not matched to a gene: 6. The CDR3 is CASSGGQKYTGELFF. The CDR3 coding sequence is TGCGCCAGCAGCGGGGGACAGAAATACACCGGGGAGCTGTTTTTT.

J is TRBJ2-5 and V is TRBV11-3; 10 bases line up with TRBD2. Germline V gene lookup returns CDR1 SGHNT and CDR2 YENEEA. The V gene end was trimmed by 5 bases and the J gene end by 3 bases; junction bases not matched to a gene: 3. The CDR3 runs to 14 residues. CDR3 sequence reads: CASSNGLAEETQYF. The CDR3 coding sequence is TGTGCCAGCAGCAATGGACTAGCGGAAGAGACCCAGTACTTC.

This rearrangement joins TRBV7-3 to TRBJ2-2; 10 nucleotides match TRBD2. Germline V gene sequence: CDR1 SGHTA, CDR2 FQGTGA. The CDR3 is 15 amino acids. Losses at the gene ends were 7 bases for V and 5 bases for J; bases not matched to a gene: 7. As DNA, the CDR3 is TGTGCCAGCACCGTAGCGGGGGGAGCAACCGGGGAGCTGTTTTTT. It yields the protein CASTVAGGATGELFF.

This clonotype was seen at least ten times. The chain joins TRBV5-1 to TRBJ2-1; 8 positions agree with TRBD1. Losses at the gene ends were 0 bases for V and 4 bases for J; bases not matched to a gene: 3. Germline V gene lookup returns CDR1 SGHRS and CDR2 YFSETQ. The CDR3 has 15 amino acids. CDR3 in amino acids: CASSLVGQGYNEQFF. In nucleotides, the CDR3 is TGCGCCAGCAGCTTGGTAGGACAGGGTTACAATGAGCAGTTCTTC.

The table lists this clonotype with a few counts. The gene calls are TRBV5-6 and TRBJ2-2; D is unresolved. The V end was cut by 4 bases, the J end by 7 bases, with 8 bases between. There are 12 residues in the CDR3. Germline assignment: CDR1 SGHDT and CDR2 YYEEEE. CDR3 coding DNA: TGTGCCAGCAGCCGAGATTTCGGGGAGCTGTTTTTT. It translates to CASSRDFGELFF.

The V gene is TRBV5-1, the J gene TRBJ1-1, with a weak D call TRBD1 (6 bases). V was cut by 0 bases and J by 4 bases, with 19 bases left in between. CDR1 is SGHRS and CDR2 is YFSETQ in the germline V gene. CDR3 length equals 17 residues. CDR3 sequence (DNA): TGCGCCAGCAGCTTGGGCGGGACACGGGAGCAACGCACTGAAGCTTTCTTT. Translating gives CASSLGGTREQRTEAFF.

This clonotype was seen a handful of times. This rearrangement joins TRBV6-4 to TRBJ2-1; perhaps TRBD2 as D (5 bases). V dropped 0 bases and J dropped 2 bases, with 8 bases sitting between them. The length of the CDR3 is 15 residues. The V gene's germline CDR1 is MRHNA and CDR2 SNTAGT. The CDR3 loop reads CASSDSSVTYNEQFF. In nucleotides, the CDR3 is TGTGCCAGCAGTGACTCTAGCGTGACCTACAATGAGCAGTTCTTC.

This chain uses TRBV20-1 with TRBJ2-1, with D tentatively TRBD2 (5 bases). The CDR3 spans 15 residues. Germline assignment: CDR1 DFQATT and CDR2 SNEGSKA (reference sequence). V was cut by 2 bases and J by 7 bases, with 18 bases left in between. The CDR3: CSARLAGGPANEQFF. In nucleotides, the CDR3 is TGCAGTGCTAGACTGGCGGGTGGCCCGGCGAATGAGCAGTTCTTC.

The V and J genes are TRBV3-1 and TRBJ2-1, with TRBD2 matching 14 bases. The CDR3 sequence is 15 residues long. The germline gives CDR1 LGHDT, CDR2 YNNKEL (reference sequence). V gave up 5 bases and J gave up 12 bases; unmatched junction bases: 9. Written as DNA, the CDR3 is TGTGCCAGCAGCAAACTCGGACTAGCGGGAGGCCTGCAGTTCTTC. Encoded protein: CASSKLGLAGGLQFF.

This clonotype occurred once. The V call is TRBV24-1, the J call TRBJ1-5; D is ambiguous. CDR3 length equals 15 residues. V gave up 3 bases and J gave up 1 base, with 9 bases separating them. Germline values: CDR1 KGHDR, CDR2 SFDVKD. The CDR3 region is CATSDPKGSNQPQHF. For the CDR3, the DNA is TGTGCCACCAGTGATCCTAAGGGAAGCAATCAGCCCCAGCATTTT.

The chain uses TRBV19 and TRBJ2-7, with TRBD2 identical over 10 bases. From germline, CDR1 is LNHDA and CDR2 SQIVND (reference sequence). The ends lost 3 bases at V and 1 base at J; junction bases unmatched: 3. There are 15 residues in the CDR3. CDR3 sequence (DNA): TGTGCCAGTAGTATGCAACTAGCGGGGTCCTACGAGCAGTACTTC. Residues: CASSMQLAGSYEQYF.

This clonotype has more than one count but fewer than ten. CDR3 residues: CSASGRSKDTQYF. The DNA for the CDR3 is TGCAGTGCTAGCGGGAGGTCGAAAGATACGCAGTATTTT. The J gene is TRBJ2-3, the V gene TRBV20-1; 7 positions match TRBD2. The CDR3 loop spans 13 amino acids. CDR1 and CDR2 (germline): DFQATT, SNEGSKA (reference sequence). J lost 5 bases, V lost 3 bases, and 5 bases had no gene match.